Sequencing of this T cell receptor beta chain was carried out in a study of response to subunit inactivated influenza vaccine. General study findings and limits: The authors put forward the suggestion that each seasonal influenza vaccination may bring in only a limited number of new T cells.

Deletions cut 1 base from V and 0 bases from J, with 10 bases between. The CDR3 has 15 residues. CDR1 is LGHDT and CDR2 is YNNKEL in the germline V gene (reference sequence). Concerning this clonotype: Its antigen is currently unknown.

From the RT-PCR reads, TCRdb called clonotypes with MiXCR, one entry per CDR3 protein. The sample contains around 760,000 distinct CDR3 sequences, approximately 15% of which appear only once. This clonotype was obtained from a man between 50 and 59 years old who received an inactivated influenza vaccine. The rearrangement links TRBV3-1 to TRBJ2-7; D is uncertain. This specimen consisted of PBMCs from blood, obtained around 14 days before vaccination. This chain's CDR3 is CASSQVSGSSYEQYF. The CDR3 DNA reads TGTGCCAGCAGCCAAGTTTCCGGCAGCTCCTACGAGCAGTACTTC.